This T cell receptor beta chain was retrieved from a study of OX40 agonist ivuxolimab in advanced cancers. Study-wide background: Patients got intravenous ivuxolimab at 0.01 to 10 mg/kg every 2 weeks.

Individuals having autoimmune disease history or systemic immunosuppression were not enrolled. Clones were read by immunoSEQ multiplex PCR, and TCRdb kept only the in-frame ones, dropping some. This table has fewer than 100,000 clones, around 90% appearing once. Looked up from germline, CDR1 is LGHNA and CDR2 is YSLEER. J lost 5 bases, V lost 5 bases, and 7 bases had no gene match. This CDR3 has 14 residues. This sequence was found in an adult with an advanced solid tumor such as melanoma, head and neck, liver or kidney cancer. The gene calls are TRBV4-3 and TRBJ2-7; TRBD1 agrees at 9 bases. The source material was CD4+ or CD8+ T cells sorted from blood, sampled in a trial of the OX40 agonist ivuxolimab. CDR3 in DNA: TGCGCCAGCAGCGATCCGGGACAGGGAGACGAGCAGTACTTC. It encodes CASSDPGQGDEQYF.